The rows below give T cell receptor beta chains drawn from one sample of a study of blood T cell repertoires in COVID-19. Data came from immunoSEQ multiplex PCR; TCRdb stores just in-frame clones and leaves some out. The repertoire includes around 270,000 clones, more than 85% of them detected once, and around 2.6% sits in the top ten. The sequencing sample was made of peripheral blood. The origin of the receptors is a young adult with COVID-19, enrolled during active disease. Each CDR3 is given with its conserved first and last residue. A D gene is named only where the DNA matches it firmly. Not all rows give a size; the values are once, few, many and, for expanded clones, a class.

>TRBJ2-7|-|TRBV27|-
TGTGCCAGCAGTTCCCCGGGACTCGACTACGAGCAGTACTTC
CASSSPGLDYEQYF
>TRBJ2-7|-|TRBV2|-
TGTGCCAGCAGTGAAGCCCCCCGGACCCGGGGCGAGCAGTACTTC
CASSEAPRTRGEQYF
>TRBJ2-1|TRBD2|TRBV6-6|-
TGTGCCAGCAGTTACTCGGAACGAGCGGGAGACAATGAGCAGTTCTTC
CASSYSERAGDNEQFF
>TRBJ2-3|-|TRBV12-3/TRBV12-4|once
TGTGCCAGCAGCCCACCTAACTGGAGTACGCAGTATTTT
CASSPPNWSTQYF
>TRBJ2-5|TRBD2|TRBV5-6|-
TGTGCCAGCAGCTTCCTGACTAGCGGGAGGGCGGGAGAGACCCAGTACTTC
CASSFLTSGRAGETQYF
>TRBJ2-1|TRBD2|TRBV11-3|once
TGTGCCAGCAGCTTGTTGGCGGGAGGGGACAATGAGCAGTTCTTC
CASSLLAGGDNEQFF
>TRBJ2-7|TRBD2|TRBV27|-
TGTGCCAGCAGTCTGAAGACTAGCGGAAAAGGGGAGCAGTACTTC
CASSLKTSGKGEQYF
>TRBJ2-2|TRBD2|TRBV28|-
TGTGCCAGCAGTCCCACAGGAGCGGGGGGTACCGGGGAGCTGTTTTTT
CASSPTGAGGTGELFF
>TRBJ2-7|TRBD2|TRBV30|-
TGTGCCTGGACCCCAACTAGCGGGAGGGCCGGCGCCTACGAGCAGTACTTC
CAWTPTSGRAGAYEQYF
>TRBJ2-3|TRBD2|TRBV5-5|-
TGTGCCAGCGGTAAAGCGGGGCGGACAGATACGCAGTATTTT
CASGKAGRTDTQYF
>TRBJ1-5|TRBD1|TRBV19|-
TGTGCCAGTAGTATTTCGGGACAGGGGATCAATCAGCCCCAGCATTTT
CASSISGQGINQPQHF
>TRBJ2-7|-|TRBV27|-
TGTGCCAGCAGTCCACCTCTCGCGAACAGGGCCAACTCCTACGAGCAGTACTTC
CASSPPLANRANSYEQYF
>TRBJ1-2|-|TRBV6-5|-
TGTGCCAGCAGTTACGACAGTCTCTATGGCTACACCTTC
CASSYDSLYGYTF
>TRBJ2-1|TRBD2|TRBV6-6|-
TGTGCCAGCAGTCAGACATCCCCGGGACTAGCGGGAGGGCCTTATGAGCAGTTCTTC
CASSQTSPGLAGGPYEQFF
>TRBJ1-6|TRBD1|TRBV12-5|once
TGTGCTAGTGCTCTTAAACTCCCGAGGGGGCGGTCACCCCTCCACTTT
CASALKLPRGRSPLHF
>TRBJ1-4|TRBD1|TRBV10-3|-
TGTGCCATCAGTGGTGGACAGGGAGGTGAAAAACTGTTTTTT
CAISGGQGGEKLFF
>TRBJ2-1|-|TRBV29-1|-
TGCAGCGTTGTATTTATGTTGGTGGTAGGGGGCAATGAGCAGTTCTTC
CSVVFMLVVGGNEQFF
>TRBJ2-7|TRBD2|TRBV19|-
TGTGCCAGTAGTACCGCGGGGGGGGCCTACGAGCAGTACTTC
CASSTAGGAYEQYF
>TRBJ2-7|-|TRBV10-3|once
TGTGCCATCAGTGCTGAATCAGGCTACGAGCAGTACTTC
CAISAESGYEQYF
>TRBJ1-4|-|TRBV2|-
TGTGCCAGTAGGGCGGAGGGTGAAAAACTGTTTTTT
CASRAEGEKLFF
>TRBJ1-1|-|TRBV6-6|once
TGTGCCAGCAGTTTCCCAGAAATGAACACTGAAGCTTTCTTT
CASSFPEMNTEAFF
>TRBJ2-7|-|TRBV7-9|once
TGTGCCAGCAGCCCAGGGAACTCGCCCTACGAGCAGTACTTC
CASSPGNSPYEQYF
>TRBJ1-1|-|TRBV19|-
TGTGCCACCCAAACAGGGAACACTGAAGCTTTCTTT
CATQTGNTEAFF
>TRBJ1-5|-|TRBV3-1/TRBV3-2|few
TGTGCCAGCAGCCAAGATGGGCAACAGCCCCAGCATTTT
CASSQDGQQPQHF
>TRBJ2-3|TRBD2|TRBV24-1|-
TGTGCCACCAGTGATTTGTCACTAGCGGGAGGCACAGATACGCAGTATTTT
CATSDLSLAGGTDTQYF
>TRBJ2-7|-|TRBV11-3|-
TGTGCCAGCAGCTCGGACATAAACGAGCAGTACTTC
CASSSDINEQYF
>TRBJ2-7|-|TRBV27|-
TGTGCCAGCAGTTCACAAGCCTACGAGCAGTACTTC
CASSSQAYEQYF
>TRBJ2-3|TRBD1|TRBV14|-
TGTGCCAGCAGCCCGGGACAGGGGCCCACAGATACGCAGTATTTT
CASSPGQGPTDTQYF
>TRBJ2-6|TRBD1|TRBV19|-
TGTGCCAGTAACGACAGGGCATGGGCCAACGTCCTGACTTTC
CASNDRAWANVLTF
>TRBJ1-1|TRBD1|TRBV28|-
TGTGCCAGCAGTAGGACAGGGGGCACTGAAGCTTTCTTT
CASSRTGGTEAFF
>TRBJ2-3|TRBD2|TRBV10-3|-
TGTGCCACCTTAGCGGGAGGGAAGGCAGATACGCAGTATTTT
CATLAGGKADTQYF
>TRBJ1-4|TRBD1|TRBV7-9|-
TGTGCCAGCAGCTTATTGTCGTCGGACAGGGGCAATGAAAAACTGTTTTTT
CASSLLSSDRGNEKLFF
>TRBJ1-3|TRBD1|TRBV5-6|-
TGTGCCAGCAGCTCACGGACAGGGGGCGAAAACACCATATATTTT
CASSSRTGGENTIYF
>TRBJ1-3|TRBD1|TRBV4-1|-
TGCGCCAGCAGCCAAGCCGGCGTTCGGACAGGGACCGGAAACACCATATATTTT
CASSQAGVRTGTGNTIYF
>TRBJ2-2|TRBD2|TRBV7-9|-
TGTGCCAGCAGCTTAAGAGCGGGAGCCGTCGGGGAGCTGTTTTTT
CASSLRAGAVGELFF